This TCR beta chain comes out of a study of T cells in Graves' hyperthyroidism and ophthalmopathy (dated by TCRdb to the late 2010s). About the investigation overall: Peripheral blood was sampled at the time of initial diagnosis, prior to any treatment. The approximately 97 discovery patients were randomly divided into training and test sets at a 7:3 ratio. In more than 5 Graves' hyperthyroidism patients, the study also compared T-cell repertoires from thyroid tissue with T-cell repertoires from blood. TCR Vbeta CDR3 sequencing of 130 to 150 peripheral blood samples (more than 40 ophthalmopathy, roughly 72 hyperthyroidism and approximately 17 progressor patients) is reported in the paper. To identify TCR V-J signatures that set the groups apart, the researchers used a discovery cohort of roughly 100 patients, made up of 40 to 45 with Graves' ophthalmopathy and about 59 with stable Graves' hyperthyroidism. Whether ophthalmopathy could be predicted prospectively was tested in an independent validation cohort made up of fewer than 20 hyperthyroidism patients plus 17 patients who later progressed to ophthalmopathy. Once sampling was done, hyperthyroidism patients were given methimazole at a starting dose of 30 mg daily, whereas ophthalmopathy patients were given high-dose intravenous methylprednisolone. Broad study findings and their caveats: A model built on a 13 V-J signature distinguished ophthalmopathy from stable hyperthyroidism, reaching approximately 89% sensitivity and around 82% specificity in cross-validation and 80%/75% in testing. Most expanded thyroid clonotypes (frequency above 0.001) were also detected in blood, a finding suggesting that blood repertoires may reflect thyroid immune responses. In validation, the model predicted progression to ophthalmopathy a median of around six months before onset, with approximately 71% sensitivity and 72.22% specificity. Sample size was not statistically predetermined, and blinding of investigators to group allocation was not performed.

This clonotype has a handful of counts. The specificity of this receptor is unknown. Per-nucleotide qualities are absent, and no much larger clonotype sits a single base away. TCR beta CDR3 regions were amplified from RNA transcripts. The TCR CDR3 was subjected to a first round of RT-PCR using the HTBI primer set and the Qiagen OneStep RT-PCR kit. The libraries were constructed in a second round of multiplex PCR and then size-selected and purified. Libraries were sequenced paired-end with 100 bp reads on an Illumina HiSeq2000. The authors' pipeline ran thus. Raw data were processed with SOAPnuke, discarding reads with adapters, uncalled bases, mean Phred below 15, or no exact constant-primer or identifier match. COPE v1.2.5 was used to merge the high-quality paired reads, and each unique nucleotide sequence was defined as a clonotype. MiTCR v1.1 was used to align the clonotypes against IMGT TRBV, TRBD and TRBJ reference segments. Analysis was restricted to V-J combinations with a frequency above 0.0001, which covered roughly 99% of repertoires. The TCS score was defined as F50 (clonal expansion) divided by E x V (chaos), with BLOSUM62-based TCRdist calculated between CDR3 peptides within each V-J. Welch's t-statistics and random forest reduced roughly 500 V-J features to under 15, which were used in a naive Bayes classifier (R e1071). TCRdb redid the processing of the public reads, applying fastp at Q25 and MiXCR, and retained in-frame beta chains. Records with the same CDR3 protein are collapsed into one entry carrying the most frequent genes and DNA. TCRdb, not the authors, supplied the V and J calls. The sample yields more than 650,000 distinct CDR3 sequences; 14% were counted once. The ten largest clones represent 10% to 13% of the sample.

Stable Graves' hyperthyroidism was defined as no progression to ophthalmopathy during 18 months of follow-up. The hyperthyroidism patients were between 18 and 65 years old and newly diagnosed, with a disease duration of less than 2 months. Patients with uncontrolled infections, other autoimmune diseases, pregnancy or lactation were excluded. Clinical symptoms, serum thyroxine and TRAb, thyroid ultrasound, and orbital computed tomography formed the basis for the diagnoses. PBMCs were separated from roughly 10 ml of fresh peripheral blood using Ficoll-Paque density gradient centrifugation. Trizol reagent was used to extract total RNA, and RNA quality was then checked on an Agilent 2100 Bioanalyzer. From its cysteine to its phenylalanine, the CDR3 spans 15 amino acids. Only the CDR3 DNA stays, 45 bases, in frame from base 1. Based on the germline V gene (reference sequence), the CDR1 and CDR2 sequences are PRHDT and FYEKMQ. The junction shows trimming of 4 bases on V and 3 bases on J, plus 14 bases between the germline ends.

The chain employs TRBV13 and TRBJ2-3, with the D segment possibly TRBD1 or TRBD2, each aligning over 6 bases. The sequence was collected from a woman under 30 with Graves' hyperthyroidism. Sequencing was performed on blood. The DNA sequence is as follows: TGTGCCAGCAGCTCCTGGGGGGCCGTGACAGATACGCAGTATTTT. Its protein reads: CASSSWGAVTDTQYF.